Here is one T cell receptor (beta chain) with its context. This CDR3 has 13 residues. Trimming pared 7 bases from V and 3 bases from J, leaving 13 bases between. Germline V gives CDR1 MNHEY, CDR2 SVGAGI. The data were taken from a study of T cell clonotyping in hematopoietic cell transplantation. Assay: immunoSEQ multiplex PCR; the TCRdb copy retains only in-frame clones and omits some. The sample shows about 7,000 clones, more than 75% of them seen only once. The sequence was collected from a male patient aged 45-60 years who had an allogeneic stem cell transplant from a related donor, so the T cells may come from the graft donor. Some clones in this sample may be carry-over from other donors' samples. Sequencing was performed on PBMCs, taken 100 days after allogeneic stem cell transplant. This sequence joins TRBV6-5 and TRBJ2-7; D gene ambiguous. The CDR3 region is CASTSRLDYEQYF. The CDR3 DNA follows: TGTGCCAGCACATCTCGGTTGGACTACGAGCAGTACTTC.